This TCR beta chain was identified in a study of OX40 agonist ivuxolimab in advanced cancers. Study context: Enrolled patients in dose escalation had cancers that were hepatocellular carcinoma, melanoma, renal cell or head and neck cancer.

The data were produced by immunoSEQ multiplex PCR, yet TCRdb's version contains in-frame clones alone and is incomplete. The repertoire consists of roughly 67,000 clones, with more than 65% occurring once and the leading ten covering under 2%. The V end was cut by 5 bases, the J end by 13 bases, with 31 bases between. Germline values: CDR1 SGHRS, CDR2 YFSETQ. The CDR3 covers 16 residues. Whole-study findings and limits: Doses of 0.1 to 3.0 mg/kg were accompanied by clonal expansion of CD4+ and CD8+ blood T cells by week 6. Expanded peripheral T cell antigen specificity was not determined. CD8+ T cells averaged more expanded clones than CD4+.

As for this clone: Its specificity is not known.

This receptor was obtained from an adult with an advanced solid tumor such as melanoma, head and neck, liver or kidney cancer. This rearrangement joins TRBV5-1 to TRBJ2-7, with D possibly being TRBD2 (6 bases). The sample consisted of CD4+ or CD8+ T cells sorted from blood, taken in a trial of the OX40 agonist ivuxolimab. The CDR3 spells CASRISGTGPGEWVYF. For the CDR3, the DNA is TGCGCCAGCAGGATTTCCGGGACCGGCCCGGGGGAGTGGGTCTACTTC.